A selection of T cell receptor beta chains follows, all from one sample in a study of human T cells and chemical hapten exposure. Via MiXCR, TCRdb re-called the RACE reads, giving one row per CDR3 protein. This table holds 73,000 or so distinct CDR3 sequences, 6.5% to 10% found once. The sample in question was whole blood, obtained in connection with sensitization to the hapten diphenylcyclopropenone (DPC). The receptor source for this set is a woman aged 45-60 years with alopecia areata. Some clones in this sample may be carry-over from other donors' samples. Both conserved end residues are part of each CDR3. A D gene is named only where the DNA matches it firmly. Rows may omit the clone size; those that give it use once, few, many or a size class.

D,size,V,length,J,DNA,CDR3
.,.,TRBV6-2/TRBV6-3,13,TRBJ2-6,TGTGCCAGCAGATTATCTGGGGCCAACGTCCTGACTTTC,CASRLSGANVLTF
TRBD1,.,TRBV20-1,11,TRBJ2-3,TGCAGTGCCCGACAGGGGGGCCTACAGTATTTT,CSARQGGLQYF
.,.,TRBV29-1,14,TRBJ1-1,TGCAGCGTTGTACAAGGAAGAGGGGTATCTGAAGCTTTCTTT,CSVVQGRGVSEAFF
TRBD1,few,TRBV5-1,19,TRBJ1-1,TGCGCCAGCAGCTCGAGGGGGCCGGGGGCAGGGCAAGGGGCCACTGAAGCTTTCTTT,CASSSRGPGAGQGATEAFF
.,many,TRBV28,13,TRBJ1-2,TGTGCCAGCAGTTTGGGGCGGTCCTATGGCTACACCTTC,CASSLGRSYGYTF
.,few,TRBV5-6,13,TRBJ2-5,TGTGCCAGCAGCTTGGACACCCAAGAGACCCAGTACTTC,CASSLDTQETQYF
.,.,TRBV7-8,15,TRBJ2-1,TGTGCCAGCAGCACCCGCCCGGGAACACTCAATGAGCAGTTCTTC,CASSTRPGTLNEQFF
.,.,TRBV29-1,13,TRBJ2-1,TGCAGCGTTGAAAGTTCTGCCTACAATGAGCAGTTCTTC,CSVESSAYNEQFF
.,many,TRBV29-1,12,TRBJ1-1,TGCAGCTTCACCTCTGGGGGGCCTGAAGCTTTCTTT,CSFTSGGPEAFF
TRBD2,.,TRBV4-1,13,TRBJ2-1,TGCGCCAGCAGCCAAGGACTAGCAAATGAGCAGTTCTTC,CASSQGLANEQFF
.,few,TRBV6-4,12,TRBJ1-1,TGTGCCACCTGGGCCCGAGGCACTGAAGCTTTCTTT,CATWARGTEAFF
.,many,TRBV20-1,12,TRBJ1-3,TGCAGTGCCTCAGCCTCTGGAAACACCATATATTTT,CSASASGNTIYF
TRBD1,many,TRBV11-2,16,TRBJ1-6,TGTGCCAGCAGCCCGACAGGGGACGCGTATAATTCACCCCTCCACTTT,CASSPTGDAYNSPLHF
.,.,TRBV4-1,16,TRBJ1-6,TGCGCCAGCAGCCCGGGCTCGAGCTCCTATAATTCACCCCTCCACTTT,CASSPGSSSYNSPLHF
TRBD2,few,TRBV19,15,TRBJ2-1,TGTGCCAGTACTCTTAGCGGGAGGGCCTCGGATGAGCAGTTCTTC,CASTLSGRASDEQFF
.,.,TRBV7-9,14,TRBJ1-6,TGTGCCAGCAGCCCCGATTCCTATAATTCACCCCTCCACTTT,CASSPDSYNSPLHF
TRBD1,.,TRBV9,14,TRBJ1-6,TGTGCCAGCAGCGCCGGGACAGGGATTTCACCCCTCAACTTT,CASSAGTGISPLNF
.,.,TRBV7-2,14,TRBJ2-1,TGTGCCAGCAGCTTGTTCAGGGGGGGCCCCGAGCAGTTCTTC,CASSLFRGGPEQFF
.,.,TRBV7-2,15,TRBJ2-3,TGTGCCAGCAGCCCGACCAACGGGGCCTTCGATACGCAGTATTTT,CASSPTNGAFDTQYF
.,.,TRBV6-2/TRBV6-3,15,TRBJ2-1,TGTGCCAGCAGTTACTCTGGTTCCCAGTCATATGAGCAGTTCTTC,CASSYSGSQSYEQFF
.,.,TRBV9,15,TRBJ2-3,TGTGCCAGCAGCGATCGGACGTCGTACACAGATACGCAGTATTTT,CASSDRTSYTDTQYF
.,many,TRBV29-1,13,TRBJ1-5,TGCAGCTATTCACAGGGTGTGGTTCAGCCCCAGCATTTT,CSYSQGVVQPQHF
.,.,TRBV27,17,TRBJ1-4,TGTGCCAGCAGTTTACAACCCGGACAATCAACTAATGAAAAACTGTTTTTT,CASSLQPGQSTNEKLFF
TRBD2,.,TRBV24-1,21,TRBJ2-3,TGTGCCACCAGTGAACCCCGGTCGACCGGGACTAGCGGGTTCGGCCCGGGTACGCAGTATTTT,CATSEPRSTGTSGFGPGTQYF
.,.,TRBV6-2/TRBV6-3,10,TRBJ1-1,TGTGCCAGCTCAGGGTATGAAGCTTTCTTT,CASSGYEAFF
TRBD1,many,TRBV12-3/TRBV12-4,14,TRBJ2-7,TGTGCCAGCAGTCCGGGGACAGGTAGAGGCGAGCAGTACTTC,CASSPGTGRGEQYF
.,few,TRBV7-9,13,TRBJ2-5,TGTGCCAGCAGCTTACCGGTCCAAGAGACCCAGTACTTC,CASSLPVQETQYF
.,many,TRBV27,17,TRBJ1-1,TGTGCCAGCAGTTCCCACCGGGACCTCCTCATGAACACTGAAGCTTTCTTT,CASSSHRDLLMNTEAFF
.,many,TRBV7-2,13,TRBJ2-3,TGTGCCAGCAGCGCCTGGGAGATGGATACGCAGTATTTT,CASSAWEMDTQYF
.,few,TRBV30,15,TRBJ1-6,TGTGCCGGGCTCAGGGGTGAAGGACGTAATTCACCCCTCCACTTT,CAGLRGEGRNSPLHF
TRBD2,few,TRBV29-1,15,TRBJ2-1,TGCAGCGTTGAAGATGGGCTAGCGGGAGAGTATGAGCAGTTCTTC,CSVEDGLAGEYEQFF
TRBD2,many,TRBV24-1,17,TRBJ2-1,TGTGCCACCAGTGACGCCGGGACTAGCGGGCCCTACAATGAGCAGTTCTTC,CATSDAGTSGPYNEQFF
TRBD2,many,TRBV10-3,16,TRBJ2-5,TGTGCCATCAGTGATTCAGCTAGCGGGAGGGGAGAGACCCAGTACTTC,CAISDSASGRGETQYF
TRBD2,few,TRBV7-3,17,TRBJ2-1,TGTGCCAGCAGCTTGGCCTCGGGGCGGGGGTCGGGGGATGAGCAGTTCTTC,CASSLASGRGSGDEQFF
.,few,TRBV29-1,15,TRBJ2-6,TGCAGCGTTGAAGATCGTGGGGCTGGGGCCAACGTCCTGACTTTC,CSVEDRGAGANVLTF
.,few,TRBV19,14,TRBJ2-2,TGTGCCAGTAGTGAAGGCGGTTACACCGGGGAGCTGTTTTTT,CASSEGGYTGELFF
TRBD2,.,TRBV3-1,16,TRBJ2-3,TGTGCCAGCAGCCAAGATTTAGCGGGGGGAATGGATACGCAGTATTTT,CASSQDLAGGMDTQYF
.,many,TRBV7-2,15,TRBJ1-6,TGTGCCAGCAGCTTAGACAGCTCCTATAATTCACCCCTCCACTTT,CASSLDSSYNSPLHF
.,many,TRBV7-8,13,TRBJ1-1,TGTGCCAGCAGACCAATTACGAACACTGAAGCTTTCTTT,CASRPITNTEAFF
TRBD1,.,TRBV12-3/TRBV12-4,14,TRBJ1-4,TGTGCCAGCAGGAGGACAGGGGGACGTGAAAAACTGTTTTTT,CASRRTGGREKLFF
.,few,TRBV29-1,16,TRBJ2-6,TGCAGCGTTTCCCAGGGCGCGATCTCTGGGGCCAACGTCCTGACTTTC,CSVSQGAISGANVLTF